This note documents a single TCR beta chain sequence. Its target is not known. Here immunoSEQ multiplex PCR was the method, and the copy in TCRdb shows in-frame clones only, minus some. The sample holds about 180,000 clones; 70% to 90% are singletons and the top ten take around 10%. The CDR3 loop spans 15 amino acids. V shed 1 base and J 3 bases; nucleotides not matched to a gene: 4. Germline V CDR1 and CDR2: SGHRS, YFSETQ. The entry originates in a study of T cell responses to AZD1222 COVID-19 vaccine. Points from the study as a whole: The sample set comprised mostly white British donors with more females, and clonal diversity was possibly underestimated. Baseline seropositivity occurred in only a handful of AZD1222 recipients.

Sequences were derived from peripheral blood, sampled 28 days after the second AZD1222 dose. The clonotype originates from an adult who received the AZD1222 COVID-19 vaccine. The gene calls are TRBV5-1 and TRBJ2-7; 10 bases match TRBD2. CDR3 sequence: CASSLRAGGYYEQYF. The CDR3 DNA reads TGCGCCAGCAGCTTGAGAGCGGGGGGGTACTACGAGCAGTACTTC.